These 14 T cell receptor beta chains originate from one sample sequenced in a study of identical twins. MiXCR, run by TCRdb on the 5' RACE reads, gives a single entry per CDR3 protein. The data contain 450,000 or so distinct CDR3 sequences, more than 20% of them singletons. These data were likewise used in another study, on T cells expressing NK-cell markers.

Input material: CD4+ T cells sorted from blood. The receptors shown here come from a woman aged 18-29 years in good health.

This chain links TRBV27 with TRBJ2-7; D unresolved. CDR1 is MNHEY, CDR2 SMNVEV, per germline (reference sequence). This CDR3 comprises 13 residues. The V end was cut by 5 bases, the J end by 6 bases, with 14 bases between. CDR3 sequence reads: CASSTNNGGEQYF. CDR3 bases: TGTGCCAGCAGTACCAACAATGGCGGCGAGCAGTACTTC.

The CDR3 nucleotides are TGTGCCAGCAGCTTCGTTAGCGGGCCTTACTTC. It encodes CASSFVSGPYF. The V call is TRBV7-2, the J call TRBJ2-5; 7 bases match TRBD2. Per germline, CDR1 SGHTA and CDR2 FQGNSA. The CDR3 runs 11 residues. J gave up 14 bases and V 3 bases, and 6 bases lay outside the gene matches.

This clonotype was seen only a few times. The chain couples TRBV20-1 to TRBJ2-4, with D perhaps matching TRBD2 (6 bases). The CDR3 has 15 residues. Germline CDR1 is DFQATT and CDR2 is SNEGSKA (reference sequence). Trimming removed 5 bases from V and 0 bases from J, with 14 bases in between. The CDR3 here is CSALDLAVAKNIQYF. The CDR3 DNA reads TGCAGTGCTCTGGACTTAGCGGTAGCCAAAAACATTCAGTACTTC.

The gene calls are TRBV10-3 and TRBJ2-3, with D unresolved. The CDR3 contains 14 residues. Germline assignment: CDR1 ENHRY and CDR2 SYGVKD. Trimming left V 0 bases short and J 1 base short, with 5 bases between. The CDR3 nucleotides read TGTGCCATCAGTGAGTCGAAGGGCACAGATACGCAGTATTTT. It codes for CAISESKGTDTQYF.

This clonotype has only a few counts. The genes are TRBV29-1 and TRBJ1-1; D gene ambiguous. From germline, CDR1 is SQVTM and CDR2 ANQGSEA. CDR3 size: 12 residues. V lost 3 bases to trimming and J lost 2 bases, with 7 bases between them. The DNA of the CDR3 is TGCAGCGTTGATGTCCAAAACACTGAAGCTTTCTTT. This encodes CSVDVQNTEAFF.

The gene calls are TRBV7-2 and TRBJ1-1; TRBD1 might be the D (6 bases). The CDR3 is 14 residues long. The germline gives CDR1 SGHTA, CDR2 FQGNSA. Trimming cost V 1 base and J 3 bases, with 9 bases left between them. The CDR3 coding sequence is TGTGCCAGCAGCTTAGGACAGGTTGACACTGAAGCTTTCTTT. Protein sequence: CASSLGQVDTEAFF.

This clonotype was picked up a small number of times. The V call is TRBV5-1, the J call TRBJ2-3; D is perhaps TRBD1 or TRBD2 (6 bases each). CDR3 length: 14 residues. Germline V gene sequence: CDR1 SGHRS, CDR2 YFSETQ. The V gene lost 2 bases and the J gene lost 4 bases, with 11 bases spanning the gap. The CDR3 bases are TGCGCCAGCAGCTTTGAGGGGGAGGCAGATACGCAGTATTTT. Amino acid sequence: CASSFEGEADTQYF.

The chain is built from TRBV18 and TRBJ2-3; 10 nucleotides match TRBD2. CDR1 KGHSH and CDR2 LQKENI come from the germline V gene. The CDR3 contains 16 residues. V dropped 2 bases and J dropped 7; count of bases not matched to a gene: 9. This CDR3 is CASSPSTSGGANTQYF. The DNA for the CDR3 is TGTGCCAGCTCACCATCGACGAGCGGGGGGGCTAATACGCAGTATTTT.

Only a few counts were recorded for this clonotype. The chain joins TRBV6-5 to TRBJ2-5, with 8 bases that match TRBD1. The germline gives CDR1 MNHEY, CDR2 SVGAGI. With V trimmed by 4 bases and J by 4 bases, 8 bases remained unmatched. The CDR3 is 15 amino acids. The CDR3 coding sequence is TGTGCCAGCAGTTCACTATCAGGACAGGGAGAGACCCAGTACTTC. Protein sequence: CASSSLSGQGETQYF.

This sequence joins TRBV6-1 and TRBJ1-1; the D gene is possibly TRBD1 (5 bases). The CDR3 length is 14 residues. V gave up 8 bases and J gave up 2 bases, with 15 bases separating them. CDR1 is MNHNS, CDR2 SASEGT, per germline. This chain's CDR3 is CASLYAGPNTEAFF. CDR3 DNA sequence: TGTGCCAGCCTGTATGCGGGACCCAACACTGAAGCTTTCTTT.

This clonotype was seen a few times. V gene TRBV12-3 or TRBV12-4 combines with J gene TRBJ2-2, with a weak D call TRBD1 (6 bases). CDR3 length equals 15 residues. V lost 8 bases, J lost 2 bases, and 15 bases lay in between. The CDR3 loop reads CASDTGTSNTGELFF. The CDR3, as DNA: TGTGCCAGCGATACCGGGACAAGTAACACCGGGGAGCTGTTTTTT.

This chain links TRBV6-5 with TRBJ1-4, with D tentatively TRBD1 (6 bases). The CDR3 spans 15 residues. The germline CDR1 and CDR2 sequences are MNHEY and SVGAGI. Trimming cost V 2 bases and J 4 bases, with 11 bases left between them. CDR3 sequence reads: CASSYEGRGNEKLFF. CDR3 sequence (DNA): TGTGCCAGCAGTTACGAAGGCAGGGGTAATGAAAAACTGTTTTTT.

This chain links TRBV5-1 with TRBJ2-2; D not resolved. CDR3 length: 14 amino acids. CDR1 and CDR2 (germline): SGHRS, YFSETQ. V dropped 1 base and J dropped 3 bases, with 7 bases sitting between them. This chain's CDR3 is CASSLRRDTGELFF. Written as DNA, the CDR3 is TGCGCCAGCAGCTTGCGACGGGACACCGGGGAGCTGTTTTTT.

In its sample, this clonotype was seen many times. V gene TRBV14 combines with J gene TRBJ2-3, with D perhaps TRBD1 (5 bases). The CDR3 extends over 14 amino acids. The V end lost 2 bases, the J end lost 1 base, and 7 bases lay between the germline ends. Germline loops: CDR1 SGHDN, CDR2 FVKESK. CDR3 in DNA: TGTGCCAGCAGCCAAACAGGACGCACAGATACGCAGTATTTT. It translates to CASSQTGRTDTQYF.